This T cell receptor (beta chain) originates from a study of blood T cells in healthy people across ages (dated by TCRdb to the mid-2010s). A note on the overall study: In model experiments, template switching captured roughly one uniquely barcoded TCR beta cDNA molecule for every two T cells. The study measured age-related changes in TCR beta repertoire diversity using deep sequencing normalized with unique cDNA molecular identifiers. Four age groups were formed from the donors: young (average approximately 16 years), middle-aged (around 37), aged (about 62) and long-lived (less than 85). The study analyzed two additional independent replicas of 1 million unique cDNA reads from the same blood draw for two donors, one aged 18 to 30 and one aged 80 or older.

The method was 5' RACE. Sequenced on an Illumina HiSeq 2500. A second PCR of roughly 7 to 11 cycles was run with a J-beta primer mix and a sample-barcoded 5' primer. Each TCR beta cDNA molecule received a unique molecular identifier from a template-switch 5' adaptor carrying 12 random nucleotides. At least 3 million CDR3-containing paired-end reads were obtained from each sample. The Mint cDNA synthesis kit, primed by a TRBC-specific oligonucleotide, was used to synthesize first-strand cDNA from all RNA. After uracil-DNA glycosylase treatment, a first 18-cycle PCR used universal primers M1SS and BC2_uni_R on all cDNA. The source study handled its data this way. Each sample was normalized by randomly selecting 1 million high-quality reads, each carrying a distinct molecular identifier. Instead of being binned into consensus sequences, reads with shared molecular identifiers were discarded. CDR3 identification, clonotype clustering and error correction used MiTCR with a Q25 quality threshold and the strictest error-elimination algorithm. A nonparametric unseen species model using Euler transformation provided a lower-bound estimate of total TCR beta diversity. The public reads were reanalyzed by TCRdb: fastp trimming at Q25, MiXCR alignment, in-frame beta chains only. Rows are combined by CDR3 protein, so each entry shows the most common genes and DNA. These V and J calls derive from TCRdb rather than the authors' analysis. This sample lists about 800,000 distinct CDR3 sequences; roughly 25% were detected once. Approximately 4% of the sample rests with the top ten.

Measured from the cysteine to the phenylalanine, the CDR3 is 15 residues long. Only the CDR3 part of the read is kept: 45 bases, read in frame from the first base. Based on the germline V gene, the CDR1 and CDR2 sequences are SGHRS and YFSETQ. A distance of 15 bases separates the germline ends of V and J, which lose 2 bases and 4 bases respectively. What the work shows at the level of the full study, not this receptor alone: There was a strong correlation between observed TCR beta diversity and the percentage of naive T cells measured by flow cytometry. Because profiling used bulk unsorted PBMCs, naive and antigen-experienced compartments could not be compared conclusively. Compared with the aged group, the long-lived group had more naive CD4+ T cells, fewer expanded clones and increased TCR diversity, suggesting age selection. The CMV infection status of donors was not known, potentially confounding age-related changes in expanded clonotypes. As age increased, observed TCR beta diversity per million T cells dropped in a roughly linear way, and a significant reduction was already evident by age about 40. Estimates of total diversity from one million sequenced T cells were regarded as lower bounds and underestimates.

As for this clonotype: Its target antigen remains unknown. No much larger clone exists at a distance of one base, and base qualities are not known.

The roughly 39 donors, aged roughly 6 to 100 years, were systemically healthy Caucasian individuals from Russia. Each donor gave roughly 11 milliliters of peripheral blood, drawn into EDTA-treated Vacutainer tubes. Ficoll-Paque density-gradient centrifugation was used to isolate PBMCs, with at least 7 million per sample. Total RNA was extracted from PBMCs with Trizol reagent, with at least 5 micrograms obtained per sample. For every donor, flow cytometry on a PBMC aliquot measured the percentage of naive CD45RAhigh/CD27high T cells. Separately, the same data were catalogued under a study of T cells of mothers and their children. Per that second paper: The donors were nine systemically healthy Caucasian individuals, made up of three mothers and their six children. cDNA synthesis used all of the extracted RNA, with roughly 1.6 ug of RNA in each 15 ul reaction. In the second PCR, the M1S primer added sample barcodes and 2-4 random nucleotides. Each mother yielded over 8 million TCR beta CDR3 reads and each child about 3 million reads. Thymic selection shapes the output of TCR recombination in a similar way in related and unrelated pairs, and inherited differences have a minor effect. Related mother-child pairs always showed normalized repertoire overlap that was slightly higher than in unrelated mother-child pairs, though the difference was never significant. Persistent microchimeric T cell clones were not detected, at a sensitivity of 95 to 100 clones per million clonotypes. Deep NGS was used in the study to compare the TCR beta repertoires of mothers and children and to look for features that separate related mother-child pairs from unrelated individuals. On average, the children were approximately 11 +/- 4 years old, while the mothers were around 40 +/- 4 years old. After adapter ligation with NEBNext reagents, the libraries were sequenced on Illumina HiSeq 2000 with 100+100 nt paired-end reads. To prevent cross-contamination, the mother and child libraries were prepared a month apart and were sequenced in separate runs. Each donor had between roughly 500,000 and 2,100,000 distinct TCR beta clonotypes identified. Naive TCR beta clonotypes were estimated from low-frequency clonotypes matched to each donor's FACS-determined naive share, without sorting.

The rearranged chain carries TRBV5-1 and TRBJ1-1, and TRBD1 may be the D gene, going by 6 matching bases. The sample comprised blood. The sequence came from a boy aged 10-17 years in good health. The CDR3 here reads CASSFAAGARTEAFF. Read as DNA, the sequence is TGCGCCAGCAGCTTCGCCGCGGGGGCGCGCACTGAAGCTTTCTTT.